This TCR beta chain stems from a study of CD8 T cells in ankylosing spondylitis. A remark on this clonotype: What it recognizes is unknown.

Germline V gene lookup returns CDR1 SGDLS and CDR2 YYNGEE. CDR3 length: 16 amino acids. J lost 3 bases, V lost 0 bases, and 6 bases had no gene match. Making use of molecular barcodes, quantitative 5'-RACE generated TCR beta libraries. MiXCR was run by TCRdb on the 5' RACE reads, yielding one entry per CDR3 protein. The data contain 310,000 or so distinct CDR3 sequences, roughly 20% of them singletons. Notes on the study in general: A motif in TCR beta, a set of 8 or 9 highly homologous variants, appeared characteristic of ankylosing spondylitis blood. CD8+ cells made up the disease-linked clones, which were relatively rare in peripheral blood. Past studies reported some motif variants in reactive arthritis synovial fluid and blood.

Material: blood, either unsorted or a sorted T cell fraction (not recorded which). The clonotype originates from a male donor with ankylosing spondylitis or in good health (not recorded which). V gene TRBV9 combines with J gene TRBJ2-1; 7 nucleotides match TRBD2. The chain's CDR3 is CASSVAGGGGYNEQFF. The CDR3, as DNA: TGTGCCAGCAGCGTAGCGGGCGGGGGAGGCTACAATGAGCAGTTCTTC.